What follows are 13 T cell receptor beta chains derived from one specimen sequenced in a study of blood T cell repertoires in COVID-19. Clones were read by immunoSEQ multiplex PCR, and TCRdb kept only the in-frame ones, dropping some. This table has roughly 130,000 clones, less than 90% appearing once. Sequencing used peripheral blood. Every receptor here comes from a young woman who had recovered from COVID-19.

J is TRBJ2-5 and V is TRBV6-5, with TRBD1 matching 9 bases. Germline CDR1 and CDR2: MNHEY and SVGAGI. The V gene end was trimmed by 4 bases and the J gene end by 5 bases; junction bases not matched to a gene: 8. The CDR3 has 15 residues. CDR3 in DNA: TGTGCCAGCAGTTCCTGGACAGGGGAGGGGGAGACCCAGTACTTC. Translated, it gives CASSSWTGEGETQYF.

This clone occurred once. The genes are TRBV5-1 and TRBJ2-1; 8 nucleotides line up with TRBD1. The CDR3 is made up of 15 amino acids. Germline CDR1 is SGHRS and CDR2 is YFSETQ. J gave up 6 bases and V 0 bases, and 5 bases lay outside the gene matches. The CDR3, as DNA: TGCGCCAGCAGCTTGGAGGGGGGACAGGTCAATGAGCAGTTCTTC. Amino acids: CASSLEGGQVNEQFF.

This sequence joins TRBV19 and TRBJ1-2; TRBD1 matches 9 bases. J gave up 6 bases and V 8 bases, and 4 bases lay outside the gene matches. Germline V gene sequence: CDR1 LNHDA, CDR2 SQIVND (reference sequence). The CDR3 extends over 12 amino acids. The CDR3 is CASRTGGDGYTF. For the CDR3, the DNA is TGTGCCAGTCGCACAGGGGGCGATGGCTACACCTTC.

The chain links TRBV11-2 to TRBJ1-2; possibly TRBD1 for D (5 bases). The ends were cut back, 0 bases at V and 4 bases at J, with 12 bases in the middle. Germline V lookup: CDR1 SGHAT, CDR2 FQNNGV. This CDR3 contains 15 residues. The CDR3 region is CASSLDGFTGYGYTF. CDR3 DNA: TGTGCCAGCAGCTTAGATGGATTCACAGGCTATGGCTACACCTTC. Supplemented by reference TRBV11-2 and TRBJ1-2, the full variable domain reads EAGVAQSPRYKIIEKRQSVAFWCNPISGHATLYWYQQILGQGPKLLIQFQNNGVVDDSQLPKDRFSAERLKGVDSTLKIQPAKLEDSAVYLCASSLDGFTGYGYTFGSGTRLTVV.

The rearrangement uses TRBV5-1 and TRBJ2-4; a possible D gene is TRBD1 (6 bases). V shed 0 bases and J shed 7 bases, with 14 bases lying between them. The CDR3 is 15 amino acids. Germline V CDR1 and CDR2: SGHRS, YFSETQ. The CDR3 sequence is CASSLAGRQGNIQYF. The CDR3 bases are TGCGCCAGCAGCTTGGCCGGACGGCAGGGGAACATTCAGTACTTC.

The chain employs TRBV19 and TRBJ1-1, with D perhaps matching TRBD1 (6 bases). CDR3 length equals 17 residues. Germline CDR1 is LNHDA and CDR2 is SQIVND (reference sequence). Trimming took off 7 bases at V and 0 bases at J, with 21 bases between the two ends. This CDR3 is CASNPPGQSFMNTEAFF. The CDR3 DNA reads TGTGCCAGTAACCCTCCGGGACAAAGTTTCATGAACACTGAAGCTTTCTTT.

This clone has just a few counts. The rearrangement joins TRBV2 to TRBJ2-7, with TRBD1 matching over 7 bases. V lost 2 bases to trimming and J lost 0 bases; unmatched junction nucleotides: 1. Germline V gives CDR1 SNHLY, CDR2 FYNNEI. The CDR3 has 14 amino acids. The CDR3, as DNA: TGTGCCAGCAGTGAACAGGGGGACTCCTACGAGCAGTACTTC. This gives the protein CASSEQGDSYEQYF.

This CDR3 reads CASMGQGETQYF. Here the CDR3 DNA reads TGCGCCAGCATGGGACAGGGGGAGACCCAGTACTTC. This chain connects TRBV5-1 to TRBJ2-5; 10 bases match TRBD1. There are 12 residues in the CDR3. Trimming at V came to 6 bases and at J to 5 bases, leaving 1 base not matched to a gene. Germline V CDR1 and CDR2: SGHRS, YFSETQ.

This chain connects TRBV9 to TRBJ1-4, with 9 bases that match TRBD1. The trim removed 1 base at V and 7 bases at J, leaving 2 bases unmatched. CDR1 is SGDLS, CDR2 YYNGEE, per germline. CDR3 length: 14 residues. In nucleotides, the CDR3 is TGTGCCAGCAGCGTATCGGGACAGGGTGAAAAACTGTTTTTT. Encoded protein: CASSVSGQGEKLFF.

The chain carries TRBV14 and TRBJ2-3, with a possible D match to TRBD2 (5 bases). V dropped 1 base and J dropped 6 bases, with 14 bases sitting between them. The V gene's germline CDR1 is SGHDN and CDR2 FVKESK. The CDR3 consists of 15 residues. The CDR3 here is CASSQGAAYVDTQYF. CDR3 sequence (DNA): TGTGCCAGCAGCCAAGGAGCGGCTTATGTCGATACGCAGTATTTT. The full variable domain, with the rest looked up from reference TRBV14 and TRBJ2-3, is EAGVTQFPSHSVIEKGQTVTLRCDPISGHDNLYWYRRVMGKEIKFLLHFVKESKQDESGMPNNRFLAERTGGTYSTLKVQPAELEDSGVYFCASSQGAAYVDTQYFGPGTRLTVL.

This clone was counted a single time. This sequence joins TRBV27 and TRBJ2-7; 7 nucleotides match TRBD1. Germline V CDR1 and CDR2: MNHEY, SMNVEV (reference sequence). Germline trimming cut 7 bases from V and 2 bases from J; bases unmatched to any gene: 5. The CDR3 is 13 amino acids. DNA of the CDR3: TGTGCCAGCAAAACCGGGACAGCCTACGAGCAGTACTTC. This gives the protein CASKTGTAYEQYF.

This clone was counted a few times. The chain combines TRBV3-1 (or the pseudogene TRBV3-2) with TRBJ2-7; 8 bases align to TRBD1. The V segment lost 6 bases and the J segment 2 bases; nucleotides outside the gene matches: 9. The CDR3 totals 15 residues. Germline V gene sequence: CDR1 LGHDT, CDR2 YNNKEL (reference sequence). Here the CDR3 DNA reads TGTGCCAGCAGTCCGGACAGGGTAGAAGCCTACGAGCAGTACTTC. This codes for CASSPDRVEAYEQYF.

V usage is TRBV12-3 or TRBV12-4 and J usage is TRBJ2-3; D ambiguous. Trimming removed 7 bases from V and 0 bases from J, with 8 bases in between. This CDR3 spans 13 amino acids. The chain's CDR3 is CASNPTSTDTQYF. The CDR3 region has the DNA TGTGCCAGCAACCCCACAAGCACAGATACGCAGTATTTT.